This section outlines one TCR beta chain sequence together with its context. What antigen it recognizes has not been identified. No base quality values were provided; no much bigger clone lies one nucleotide off. The immunoSEQ Assay, a bias-controlled multiplex PCR, was used to amplify TCRbeta CDR3 regions from genomic DNA. In the source study's methods: The number of nucleated cells in each sample was estimated from the amplification of reference gene primers within the assay. Sequence reads were collapsed and filtered to measure the absolute abundance of every unique TCRbeta CDR3 rearrangement. For each sample, productive Simpson clonality was calculated by taking the square root of Simpson's diversity index across productive rearrangements. TCRdb obtained this table from immuneACCESS and retained in-frame rearrangements with V and J assigned. These tables miss some clones; where compared with another copy, unresolved V genes account for less than half of the shortfall, and the remainder is unexplained. V and J calls and clone size are copied from that table; D and trimming were computed from the DNA. The sample table contains about 140,000 clones; only one count was recorded for around 76% of them. Less than 15% of the sample is held by the ten biggest clonotypes.

These data originate in a study of blood T cell repertoires in COVID-19 (dated by TCRdb to the early 2020s). Describing the broader study: Collaborator samples came from the United States, Italy and Spain and covered acute and convalescent phases of COVID-19. The dataset comprised deeply sampled blood TCRbeta repertoires from subjects exposed to, actively infected with, or recovered from COVID-19. The sample metadata nearly always contained a de-identified subject ID, COVID-19 status, age in years and sex. Where available, HLA class I and class II types were obtained from metadata supplied by the sample provider rather than from assay-based typing. The repertoires were released in a freely available public database meant as a resource for research on the immune response to SARS-CoV-2. Samples came from the ongoing ImmuneRACE study (first 160 participants) plus 1,254 subjects from 6 global collaborators. The prospective study material was composed of cDNA or gDNA derived from T cells, B-cell-depleted T cells, or PBMCs. The paper's findings and limits, for the study overall: How much clinical and demographic metadata was included differed by source and by participant, and the metadata was provided uncurated.

The collaborating institutions used their own protocols to collect whole blood in K2EDTA tubes. For TCRbeta analysis, collaborators shipped samples as frozen whole blood, isolated PBMCs, or DNA extracted from either of those sample types. The CDR3 has 14 amino acids, counting the end cysteine and phenylalanine. The entry retains the CDR3 DNA only, 42 bases that are in frame from base 1. Ends trimmed: V by 5 bases, J by 1 base; bases unmatched to a gene: 4. Taken from the germline V gene (reference sequence), the CDR1 and CDR2 loops are MNHEY and SMNVEV. The sequenced sample consisted of peripheral blood. The sequence links TRBV27 to TRBJ2-7, with 8 bases matching TRBD1. The clonotype was recovered from a man aged 80 or over with acute or convalescent COVID-19. This receptor carries the CDR3 CASSVDRASYEQYF. The bases read TGTGCCAGCAGTGTGGACAGGGCATCCTACGAGCAGTACTTC.